Given below is one TCR beta chain in context. Its specificity is not known. This entry comes from a study of shared clonotypes between healthy human individuals. Study outcomes and limitations: Estimated richness was generally greater in naive than memory subsets.

Clones were sequenced by immunoSEQ multiplex PCR, and TCRdb holds only the in-frame ones, with some missing. Counted here are just over 2,000,000 clones, around 96% occurring once; the ten biggest clones make up more than 0.95%. Germline-derived CDR1 and CDR2 are SGHTS and YDEGEE. The junction had 2 bases not matched to a gene; V was cut back by 0 bases and J by 0 bases. The CDR3 is 16 amino acids. CD8 cells regarded as naive lacked CD45RO, were positively chosen for CCR7, and omitted terminally differentiated effector memory CD45RA+ cells. This TCR came from a man younger than 30 in good health. The chain has TRBV5-8 and TRBJ2-7, with 11 bases identical to TRBD2. The sequencing sample was made of naive CD8+ T cells sorted from blood. The CDR3 loop reads CASSLDTSGGSYEQYF. For the CDR3, the DNA is TGTGCCAGCAGCTTGGATACTAGCGGGGGCTCCTACGAGCAGTACTTC.